This T cell receptor (beta chain) emerged from a study of blood T cell repertoires in COVID-19. As for the study in general: Acute and convalescent COVID-19 specimens originated in the United States, Italy and Spain.

Comment on this clone: Distinct nucleotide sequences in the sample also encode this CDR3.

Recruited during active infection, patients (from Seattle) were subsequently followed longitudinally. CDR1 and CDR2 (germline): SGHRS, YFSETQ. There are 13 residues in the CDR3. The junction had 5 bases not matched to a gene; V was cut back by 4 bases and J by 6 bases. The repertoire was sequenced with immunoSEQ multiplex PCR; TCRdb's copy has only in-frame clones and lacks some. Here the sample spans fewer than 600,000 clones, 80% to 90% being singletons. The specimen sequenced was peripheral blood. V and J are TRBV5-1 and TRBJ1-2, with 8 bases matching TRBD1. The receptor was isolated from a young man with COVID-19, enrolled during active disease. The CDR3 region has the DNA TGCGCCAGCAGCGGGGGGACAGGCAATGGCTACACCTTC. This codes for CASSGGTGNGYTF.